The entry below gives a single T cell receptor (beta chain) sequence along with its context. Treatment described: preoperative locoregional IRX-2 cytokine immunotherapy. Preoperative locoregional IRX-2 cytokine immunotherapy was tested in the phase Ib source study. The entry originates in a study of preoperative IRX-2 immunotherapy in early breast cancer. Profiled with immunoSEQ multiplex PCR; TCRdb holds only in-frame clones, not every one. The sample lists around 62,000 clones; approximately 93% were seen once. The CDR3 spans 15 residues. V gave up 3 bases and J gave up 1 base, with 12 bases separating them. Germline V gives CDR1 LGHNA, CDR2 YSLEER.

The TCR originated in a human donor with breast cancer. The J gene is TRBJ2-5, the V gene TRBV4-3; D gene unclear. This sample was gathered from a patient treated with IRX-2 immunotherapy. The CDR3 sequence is CASSHAHGPQETQYF. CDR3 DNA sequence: TGCGCCAGCAGCCATGCCCACGGGCCCCAAGAGACCCAGTACTTC.